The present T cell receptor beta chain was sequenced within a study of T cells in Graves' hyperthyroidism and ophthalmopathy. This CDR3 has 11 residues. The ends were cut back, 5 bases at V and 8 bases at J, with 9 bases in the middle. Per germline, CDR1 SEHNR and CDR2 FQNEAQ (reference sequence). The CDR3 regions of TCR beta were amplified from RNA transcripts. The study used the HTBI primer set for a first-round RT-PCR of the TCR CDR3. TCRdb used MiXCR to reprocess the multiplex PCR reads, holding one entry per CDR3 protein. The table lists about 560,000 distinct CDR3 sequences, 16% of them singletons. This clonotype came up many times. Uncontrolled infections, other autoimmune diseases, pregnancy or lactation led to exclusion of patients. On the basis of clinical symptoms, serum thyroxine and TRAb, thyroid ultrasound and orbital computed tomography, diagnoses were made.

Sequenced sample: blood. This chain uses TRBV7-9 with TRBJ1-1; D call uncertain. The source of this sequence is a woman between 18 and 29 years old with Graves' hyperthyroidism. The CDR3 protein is CASSPDQEAFF. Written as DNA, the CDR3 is TGTGCCAGCAGCCCCGATCAAGAAGCTTTCTTT.